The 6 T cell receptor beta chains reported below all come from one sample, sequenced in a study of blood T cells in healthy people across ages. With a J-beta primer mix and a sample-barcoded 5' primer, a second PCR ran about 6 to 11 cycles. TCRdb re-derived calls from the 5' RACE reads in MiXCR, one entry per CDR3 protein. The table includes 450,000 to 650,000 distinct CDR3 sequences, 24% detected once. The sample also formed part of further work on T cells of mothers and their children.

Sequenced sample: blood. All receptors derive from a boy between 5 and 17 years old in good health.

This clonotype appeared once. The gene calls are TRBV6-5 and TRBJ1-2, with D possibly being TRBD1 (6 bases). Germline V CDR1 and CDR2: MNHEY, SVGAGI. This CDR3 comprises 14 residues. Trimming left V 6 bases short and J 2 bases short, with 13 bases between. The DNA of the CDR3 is TGTGCCAGCAGACTACAGGGAGGGAACTATGGCTACACCTTC. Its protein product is CASRLQGGNYGYTF.

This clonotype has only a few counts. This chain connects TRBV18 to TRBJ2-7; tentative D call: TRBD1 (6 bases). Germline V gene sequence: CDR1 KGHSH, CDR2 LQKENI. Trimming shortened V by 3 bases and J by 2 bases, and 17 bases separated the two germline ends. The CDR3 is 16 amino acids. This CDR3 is CASSPVAGATTYEQYF. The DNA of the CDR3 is TGTGCCAGCTCACCGGTGGCAGGGGCAACGACCTACGAGCAGTACTTC.

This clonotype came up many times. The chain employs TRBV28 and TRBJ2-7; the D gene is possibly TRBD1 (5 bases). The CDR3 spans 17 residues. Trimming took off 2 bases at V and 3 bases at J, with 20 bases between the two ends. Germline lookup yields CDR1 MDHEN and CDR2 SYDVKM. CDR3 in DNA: TGTGCCAGCAGTTTAATTCTGGGTTTTAAGGGGAACTACGAGCAGTACTTC. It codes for CASSLILGFKGNYEQYF.

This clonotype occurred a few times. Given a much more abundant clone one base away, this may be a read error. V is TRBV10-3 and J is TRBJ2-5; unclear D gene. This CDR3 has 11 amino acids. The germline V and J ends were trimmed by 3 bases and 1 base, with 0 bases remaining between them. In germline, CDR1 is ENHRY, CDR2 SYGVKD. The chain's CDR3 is CAISDQETQYF. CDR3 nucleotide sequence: TGTGCCATCAGTGACCAAGAGACCCAGTACTTC.

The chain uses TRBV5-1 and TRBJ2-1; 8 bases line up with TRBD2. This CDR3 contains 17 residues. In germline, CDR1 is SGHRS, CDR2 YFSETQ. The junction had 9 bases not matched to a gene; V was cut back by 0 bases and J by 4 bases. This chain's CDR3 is CASSLGTSGEPYNEQFF. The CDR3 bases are TGCGCCAGCAGCTTGGGAACTAGCGGAGAGCCTTACAATGAGCAGTTCTTC.

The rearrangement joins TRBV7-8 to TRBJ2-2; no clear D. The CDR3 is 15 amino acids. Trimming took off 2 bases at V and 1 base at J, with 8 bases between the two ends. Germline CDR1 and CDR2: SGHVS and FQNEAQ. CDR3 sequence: CASSLRVWNTGELFF. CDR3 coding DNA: TGTGCCAGCAGCTTAAGGGTCTGGAACACCGGGGAGCTGTTTTTT.